This paragraph reports one TCR beta chain. The antigen remains unidentified. This sample is drawn from a study of T cells in Graves' hyperthyroidism and ophthalmopathy. Overall study findings and caveats: Among clonotypes expanded in thyroid above 0.001, most were also found in blood.

The diagnoses drew upon clinical symptoms, serum thyroxine and TRAb, thyroid ultrasound and orbital computed tomography. Amplified TCR beta CDR3 regions came from RNA transcripts. An initial round of RT-PCR targeting the TCR CDR3 relied on the HTBI primer set. TCRdb reprocessed the multiplex PCR reads via MiXCR and lists one record per CDR3 protein. The sample carries fewer than 350,000 distinct CDR3 sequences, roughly 19% recorded once. Between the trimmed V and J ends, which lost 0 bases and 6 bases, there was a span of 10 bases. The CDR3 is 14 residues long. The germline gives CDR1 LGHDT, CDR2 YNNKEL (reference sequence).

The sample comprised blood. The chain couples TRBV3-1 to TRBJ2-3; possible D gene TRBD2, 5 bases. The TCR originated in a man aged 45-65 years with Graves' ophthalmopathy. This CDR3 is CASSQDVPGDTQYF. In DNA form, the CDR3 reads TGTGCCAGCAGCCAAGATGTCCCGGGGGATACGCAGTATTTT.